This TCR beta chain originates from a study of T cells in Graves' hyperthyroidism and ophthalmopathy. TCR beta CDR3 sequences were amplified from RNA transcripts. Researchers ran a first-round RT-PCR on the TCR CDR3 using the HTBI primer set. TCRdb reanalysed the multiplex PCR reads using MiXCR and keeps one entry per CDR3 protein. Of fewer than 550,000 distinct CDR3 sequences in the sample, approximately 24% were seen once. Among ophthalmopathy patients, the Clinical Activity Score reached at least 3, the NOSPECS grade reached at least 4, and duration remained under 3 months. A note on this clonotype: A much larger clone differs by one base, so this may be a read error.

V was trimmed by 5 bases and J by 1 base, leaving 11 bases between them. CDR3 length: 15 amino acids. The germline gives CDR1 MNHEY, CDR2 SVGAGI. The TCR originated in a woman in her 30s with Graves' ophthalmopathy. The chain is built from TRBV6-5 and TRBJ2-2; D may be TRBD1 (6 bases). The sample was blood. The CDR3: CASSHRTENTGELFF. In DNA form, the CDR3 reads TGTGCCAGCAGTCACCGGACAGAGAACACCGGGGAGCTGTTTTTT.